This T cell receptor beta chain was obtained from a study of T cells after posttransplantation cyclophosphamide. Peripheral blood was collected from the related graft donor on the marrow donation day. The study, taken as a whole, reports: Recipient CMV seropositivity and CMV reactivation strongly tracked TRB clonality.

Only in-frame clones appear in the TCRdb table, and some are missing; sequencing was by immunoSEQ multiplex PCR. The repertoire holds roughly 7,000 clones, with around 72% as singletons. CDR3 length: 17 residues. Trimming cost V 1 base and J 8 bases; bases outside gene matches: 7. CDR1 is SSHAT, CDR2 FNYEAQ, per germline (reference sequence). A note on this clone: The antigen is unknown.

This chain uses TRBV7-7 with TRBJ2-1, with TRBD2 matching over 14 bases. The sequenced sample consisted of memory CD4+ T cells sorted from blood. The clonotype comes from a woman aged 50 to 60 in good health and a related stem cell transplant donor. The chain's CDR3 is CASSLGWGLAGADEQFF. As DNA, the CDR3 is TGTGCCAGCAGCTTAGGTTGGGGACTAGCGGGAGCGGATGAGCAGTTCTTC.